The T cell receptor beta chain under discussion was sequenced for a study of cytomegalovirus exposure and HLA in healthy donors. Notes on the study in general: Data from an earlier analysis indicated that most TCR beta V segments were productive either about 87% or about 30% of the time. The study flagged about 150 TCR beta chains as cytomegalovirus-associated. Association with HLA alleles at 0.05 false discovery rate was found for 16,951 TCR beta sequences in a later analysis.

The PCR had 60 Vbeta and 13 Jbeta primers. Original handling: The count from a later analysis was about 80 million unique TCR beta chains, some 10 million of them shared. Assay: immunoSEQ multiplex PCR; the TCRdb copy retains only in-frame clones and omits some. The V and J calls and clone size were taken over from that table, and D and trimming were inferred from the DNA. The repertoire holds 130,000 to 150,000 clones, with 73% as singletons. In this sample, this clone turned up a few times. Its antigen is not identified. Deletions cut 1 base from V and 5 bases from J, with 6 bases between. Germline V gene sequence: CDR1 SGHDT, CDR2 YYEEEE. The CDR3 is made up of 12 amino acids.

The sequenced sample was PBMCs. This chain joins TRBV5-6 and TRBJ1-1; a possible D gene is TRBD1 (5 bases). The source of this sequence is a woman between 40 and 55 years old in good health and CMV-seronegative. The CDR3 here is CASSLQGTEAFF. Written as DNA, the CDR3 is TGTGCCAGCAGCTTGCAGGGAACTGAAGCTTTCTTT.